Listed here are 10 T cell receptor beta chains from one sample, sequenced in a study of blood T cell repertoires in COVID-19. The protocol was immunoSEQ multiplex PCR, while the TCRdb copy is restricted to in-frame clones and leaves out a portion. Here the sample spans 150,000 to 200,000 clones, around 87% being singletons. Sample: peripheral blood. The source is a man aged 40-49 years with active or convalescent COVID-19.

The V gene is TRBV5-5, the J gene TRBJ1-1; tentative D call: TRBD1 (6 bases). V was trimmed by 4 bases and J by 4 bases, leaving 14 bases between them. In germline, CDR1 is SGHKS, CDR2 YYEKEE (reference sequence). The CDR3 has 14 residues. In DNA form, the CDR3 reads TGTGCCAGCAGCGTCCAGGGGAAGGGCACTGAAGCTTTCTTT. Protein product: CASSVQGKGTEAFF.

This sequence joins TRBV28 and TRBJ2-7; 13 nucleotides match TRBD2. The CDR3 length is 14 residues. From germline, CDR1 is MDHEN and CDR2 SYDVKM. V gave up 6 bases and J gave up 5 bases; unmatched junction bases: 4. The CDR3, as DNA: TGTGCCAGCAGGGGACTAGCGGGGAGAAACGAGCAGTACTTC. Amino acid sequence: CASRGLAGRNEQYF.

The chain combines TRBV5-5 with TRBJ1-6; D unresolved. V lost 0 bases, J lost 5 bases, and 15 bases lay in between. The germline V gene has CDR1 SGHKS and CDR2 YYEKEE (reference sequence). CDR3 length equals 17 residues. Written as DNA, the CDR3 is TGTGCCAGCAGCTTGGGGGAGCCGAGGAGCGATAATTCACCCCTCCACTTT. Its protein is CASSLGEPRSDNSPLHF.

V usage is TRBV20-1 and J usage is TRBJ1-1; D is ambiguous. Looked up from germline, CDR1 is DFQATT and CDR2 is SNEGSKA (reference sequence). V lost 4 bases, J lost 6 bases, and 6 bases lay in between. The length of the CDR3 is 10 residues. This CDR3 is CSAIRSEAFF. DNA of the CDR3: TGCAGTGCTATTCGGTCTGAAGCTTTCTTT.

The J gene is TRBJ2-7, the V gene TRBV11-2; 9 bases line up with TRBD1. The CDR3 has 16 amino acids. Germline trimming cut 5 bases from V and 0 bases from J; bases unmatched to any gene: 8. Per germline, CDR1 SGHAT and CDR2 FQNNGV. Here the CDR3 reads CASSDPGTGNSYEQYF. The CDR3 DNA follows: TGTGCCAGCAGCGACCCCGGGACAGGGAACTCCTACGAGCAGTACTTC.

This clone was picked up a small number of times. This chain connects TRBV7-2 to TRBJ1-1; D possibly corresponds to TRBD1 (5 bases). Germline-derived CDR1 and CDR2 are SGHTA and FQGNSA. This CDR3 comprises 14 residues. The V and J ends lost 2 bases and 11 bases respectively, with 18 bases between them. The CDR3 protein is CASSLKAQGLGAFF. CDR3 nucleotide sequence: TGTGCCAGCAGCTTAAAGGCCCAGGGCCTGGGGGCTTTCTTT. The full variable domain, with the rest looked up from reference TRBV7-2 and TRBJ1-1, is GAGVSQSPSNKVTEKGKDVELRCDPISGHTALYWYRQSLGQGLEFLIYFQGNSAPDKSGLPSDRFSAERTGGSVSTLTIQRTQQEDSAVYLCASSLKAQGLGAFFGQGTRLTVV.

The CDR3 nucleotides are TGTGCCAGCAGCGCAGGGGTGGGATCACCCCTCCACTTT. Amino acid sequence: CASSAGVGSPLHF. The chain has TRBV9 and TRBJ1-6, with a tentative D call TRBD1 (6 bases). V was clipped by 3 bases and J by 10 bases, with 11 bases between them. Germline-derived CDR1 and CDR2 are SGDLS and YYNGEE. There are 13 residues in the CDR3. Variable domain in full (rest from reference TRBV9 and TRBJ1-6): DSGVTQTPKHLITATGQRVTLRCSPRSGDLSVYWYQQSLDQGLQFLIQYYNGEERAKGNILERFSAQQFPDLHSELNLSSLELGDSALYFCASSAGVGSPLHFGNGTRLTVT.

The rearrangement links TRBV9 to TRBJ1-1; possible D gene TRBD1, 6 bases. In germline, CDR1 is SGDLS, CDR2 YYNGEE. The V and J ends lost 4 bases and 5 bases respectively, with 18 bases between them. The CDR3 contains 15 residues. The CDR3 reads CASSIQGGGGTEAFF. The CDR3 DNA reads as TGTGCCAGCAGCATCCAAGGGGGGGGAGGGACTGAAGCTTTCTTT.

The rearrangement joins TRBV7-2 to TRBJ1-2; D not resolved. From germline, CDR1 is SGHTA and CDR2 FQGNSA. This CDR3 is 11 amino acids long. The germline V and J ends were trimmed by 4 bases and 5 bases, with 5 bases remaining between them. The CDR3 DNA sequence: TGTGCCAGCAGCTCACTTTATGGCTACACCTTC. Residues: CASSSLYGYTF.

As to this clone: The junction does not match germline at one end; this may be a read error. J is TRBJ2-4 and V is TRBV7-2; weak D call: TRBD2 (5 bases). CDR3 length: 13 amino acids. From germline, CDR1 is SGHTA and CDR2 FQGNSA. CDR3 coding DNA: TGTGCCAGCAGCTCCTTAACAGCGGCTCCCCAACACTTC. Encoded protein: CASSSLTAAPQHF.